These 30 T cell receptor beta chains were all obtained from the same sample, sequenced in a study of cytomegalovirus exposure and HLA in healthy donors. The PCR had 60 Vbeta and 13 Jbeta primers. Profiled with immunoSEQ multiplex PCR; TCRdb holds only in-frame clones, not every one. The sample lists approximately 110,000 clones, about three quarters occurring once. What was sequenced was PBMCs. Source of these receptors: a middle-aged woman in good health and CMV-seropositive.

The V gene is TRBV6-1, the J gene TRBJ1-5, with D perhaps matching TRBD1 (6 bases). CDR1 and CDR2 (germline): MNHNS, SASEGT. V gave up 9 bases and J gave up 5 bases, with 11 bases separating them. This CDR3 is 12 amino acids long. CDR3 sequence (DNA): TGTGCCAGTTTACAGGGCTATCAGCCCCAGCATTTT. It specifies CASLQGYQPQHF.

This chain joins TRBV5-1 and TRBJ2-3; no reliable D call. Trimming removed 0 bases from V and 5 bases from J, with 10 bases in between. This CDR3 spans 14 amino acids. Germline CDR1 reads SGHRS; CDR2 reads YFSETQ. DNA of the CDR3: TGCGCCAGCAGCTTGGAAGAGGTAGAAGATACGCAGTATTTT. Its protein is CASSLEEVEDTQYF.

The rearrangement joins TRBV4-3 to TRBJ1-4, with 9 nucleotides matching TRBD1. Per germline, CDR1 LGHNA and CDR2 YSLEER. V dropped 1 base and J dropped 0; count of bases not matched to a gene: 6. The CDR3 is made up of 18 amino acids. The CDR3 sequence: CASSQGTGQGATNEKLFF. In nucleotides, the CDR3 is TGCGCCAGCAGCCAAGGTACGGGACAGGGAGCAACTAATGAAAAACTGTTTTTT.

This sequence joins TRBV7-2 and TRBJ2-1; TRBD2 matches at 8 bases. Per germline, CDR1 SGHTA and CDR2 FQGNSA. The V gene end was trimmed by 6 bases and the J gene end by 2 bases; junction bases not matched to a gene: 9. The CDR3 extends over 16 amino acids. The CDR3 sequence is CASRTSGGDTYNEQFF. The CDR3 bases are TGTGCCAGCAGGACAAGCGGGGGAGACACCTACAATGAGCAGTTCTTC.

The chain employs TRBV6-1 and TRBJ2-7; 7 bases map to TRBD1. The germline V gene encodes CDR1 MNHNS and CDR2 SASEGT. Germline trimming cut 8 bases from V and 4 bases from J; bases unmatched to any gene: 5. The CDR3 is 12 amino acids. CDR3 region: CASADRIYEQYF. CDR3 nucleotides: TGTGCCAGCGCGGACAGGATATACGAGCAGTACTTC.

V is TRBV20-1 and J is TRBJ1-1; D remains unclear. CDR3 length equals 11 residues. Germline CDR1 DFQATT, CDR2 SNEGSKA (reference sequence). V dropped 5 bases and J dropped 1 base, with 5 bases sitting between them. The CDR3: CSALRNTEAFF. The CDR3 DNA reads as TGCAGTGCTCTTAGGAACACTGAAGCTTTCTTT.

This chain uses TRBV7-2 with TRBJ2-7; D call uncertain. The germline V gene has CDR1 SGHTA and CDR2 FQGNSA. The ends were cut back, 2 bases at V and 3 bases at J, with 8 bases in the middle. This CDR3 region has 13 residues. CDR3 protein: CASSLRQDYEQYF. The CDR3 DNA sequence: TGTGCCAGCAGCTTACGGCAGGACTACGAGCAGTACTTC.

CDR3 coding DNA: TGTGCCAGCAGCCAAGGTGCCGAGGGAAACTATGGCTACACCTTC. Protein sequence: CASSQGAEGNYGYTF. The chain employs TRBV14 and TRBJ1-2; no clear D gene. Germline V CDR1 and CDR2: SGHDN, FVKESK. The V and J ends lost 1 base and 2 bases respectively, with 11 bases between them. The CDR3 runs 15 residues.

The rearrangement joins TRBV4-3 to TRBJ1-3; D unclear. The germline V gene encodes CDR1 LGHNA and CDR2 YSLEER. The CDR3 spans 14 residues. V shed 0 bases and J shed 4 bases, with 7 bases lying between them. CDR3 sequence (DNA): TGCGCCAGCAGCCAAGATCCATCAGGAAACACCATATATTTT. It is translated as CASSQDPSGNTIYF.

The rearrangement uses TRBV7-9 and TRBJ2-3; 7 bases fit TRBD2. Looked up from germline, CDR1 is SEHNR and CDR2 is FQNEAQ (reference sequence). This CDR3 has 16 amino acids. Losses at the gene ends were 2 bases for V and 8 bases for J; bases not matched to a gene: 13. The CDR3 DNA is TGTGCCAGCAGCTTACGGCGGGGGAGTGTCGCCGTTACGCAGTATTTT. Translated: CASSLRRGSVAVTQYF.

The table lists this clone with a count of one. J is TRBJ1-1 and V is TRBV7-6; a possible D gene is TRBD1 (5 bases). The CDR3 extends over 18 amino acids. Germline CDR1 is SGHVS and CDR2 is FNYEAQ. V lost 1 base and J lost 1, with 19 bases in between. The CDR3 reads CASSLGAGPRVGNTEAFF. The DNA for the CDR3 is TGTGCCAGCAGCTTAGGAGCGGGGCCCAGGGTAGGGAACACTGAAGCTTTCTTT.

V gene TRBV10-1 combines with J gene TRBJ2-7, with D possibly TRBD2 on 5 matching bases. This CDR3 spans 15 amino acids. Per the germline V gene, CDR1 is WNHNN and CDR2 is SYGVQD (reference sequence). Trimming stripped 6 bases from V and 3 bases from J, with 18 bases between. The CDR3 DNA follows: TGCGCCAGCAGCGAGGGCCGTCGTAAGTTCTACGAGCAGTACTTC. Its translation is CASSEGRRKFYEQYF.

This rearrangement joins TRBV29-1 to TRBJ1-2, with 7 bases that match TRBD1. V gave up 7 bases and J gave up 4 bases; unmatched junction bases: 9. Germline lookup yields CDR1 SQVTM and CDR2 ANQGSEA. This CDR3 has 13 residues. The CDR3 coding sequence is TGCAGCGCCACGGCGCAGGGGGGCTATGGCTACACCTTC. Amino acids: CSATAQGGYGYTF.

This chain uses TRBV4-3 with TRBJ1-6; unclear D gene. Per germline, CDR1 LGHNA and CDR2 YSLEER. The CDR3 has 14 residues. Trimming left V 4 bases short and J 5 bases short, with 9 bases between. CDR3 region: CASSLGLHNSPLHF. Written as DNA, the CDR3 is TGCGCCAGCAGCCTCGGACTCCATAATTCACCCCTCCACTTT.

This rearrangement joins TRBV4-3 to TRBJ1-2; TRBD1 matches 9 bases. The length of the CDR3 is 15 residues. The J segment lost 8 bases and the V segment lost 0 bases, leaving 7 bases of the junction unmatched. The germline CDR1 and CDR2 sequences are LGHNA and YSLEER. As DNA, the CDR3 is TGCGCCAGCAGCCAAGATTTTCCGGGACAGGGAGGCTACACCTTC. It specifies CASSQDFPGQGGYTF.

CDR3 protein: CSVQTGGNTEAFF. As DNA, the CDR3 is TGCAGCGTTCAGACAGGGGGGAACACTGAAGCTTTCTTT. The V call is TRBV29-1, the J call TRBJ1-1; the match to TRBD1 covers 9 bases. Germline V gives CDR1 SQVTM, CDR2 ANQGSEA. The CDR3 has 13 residues. The V and J ends lost 5 bases and 1 base, in that order; junction bases with no gene match: 2.

The J gene is TRBJ1-1, the V gene TRBV19; no clear D gene. CDR3 size: 14 residues. The V gene's germline CDR1 is LNHDA and CDR2 SQIVND (reference sequence). Trimming took 2 bases from V and 5 from J, leaving 12 bases between them. The CDR3 bases are TGTGCCAGTAGTATACTGACAAAAAAAACTGAAGCTTTCTTT. Translating gives CASSILTKKTEAFF. The whole variable domain, remainder taken from reference TRBV19 and TRBJ1-1, is DGGITQSPKYLFRKEGQNVTLSCEQNLNHDAMYWYRQDPGQGLRLIYYSQIVNDFQKGDIAEGYSVSREKKESFPLTVTSAQKNPTAFYLCASSILTKKTEAFFGQGTRLTVV.

The chain combines TRBV6-1 with TRBJ1-6; weak D call: TRBD1 (6 bases). V was clipped by 3 bases and J by 4 bases, with 10 bases between them. This CDR3 is 15 amino acids long. Germline V gene data show CDR1 as MNHNS and CDR2 as SASEGT. DNA for the CDR3: TGTGCCAGCAGTGAGCTGACAGGTTATAATTCACCCCTCCACTTT. Protein sequence: CASSELTGYNSPLHF.

This sequence joins TRBV27 and TRBJ2-7; D is undetermined. This CDR3 region has 14 residues. CDR1 is MNHEY and CDR2 is SMNVEV in the germline V gene (reference sequence). V shed 2 bases and J shed 0 bases, with 8 bases lying between them. In nucleotides, the CDR3 is TGTGCCAGCAGTTTACTCAAGAGCTCCTACGAGCAGTACTTC. Translation: CASSLLKSSYEQYF.

This chain links TRBV4-3 with TRBJ2-3; D gene ambiguous. V dropped 0 bases and J dropped 6 bases, with 13 bases sitting between them. The CDR3 runs to 15 residues. Germline values: CDR1 LGHNA, CDR2 YSLEER. The CDR3 spells CASSQDRVAADTQYF. In DNA form, the CDR3 reads TGCGCCAGCAGCCAAGATCGGGTAGCAGCGGATACGCAGTATTTT.

The chain uses TRBV2 and TRBJ1-2; 11 positions agree with TRBD1. Germline V lookup: CDR1 SNHLY, CDR2 FYNNEI. CDR3 size: 13 residues. The J segment lost 6 bases and the V segment lost 8 bases, leaving 5 bases of the junction unmatched. The CDR3 spells CASQDRGLNGYTF. CDR3 DNA sequence: TGTGCCAGCCAGGACAGGGGGCTAAATGGCTACACCTTC.

This chain connects TRBV7-2 to TRBJ2-3; 10 bases are a match to TRBD2. V dropped 3 bases and J dropped 2; count of bases not matched to a gene: 5. The germline V gene has CDR1 SGHTA and CDR2 FQGNSA. The CDR3 totals 16 residues. Written as DNA, the CDR3 is TGTGCCAGCAGCTTCCTAGCGGGGGCCTTCACAGATACGCAGTATTTT. Translation: CASSFLAGAFTDTQYF.

Points on this clone: Different DNA sequences within this sample yield the same CDR3. The V and J genes are TRBV5-6 and TRBJ1-2; D remains unclear. Per the germline V gene, CDR1 is SGHDT and CDR2 is YYEEEE. The CDR3 has 12 amino acids. Trimming removed 2 bases from V and 5 bases from J, with 7 bases in between. The CDR3 spells CASSLTDYGYTF. DNA of the CDR3: TGTGCCAGCAGCTTAACTGATTATGGCTACACCTTC.

The genes are TRBV7-2 and TRBJ2-5; D is possibly TRBD2 (6 bases). Per germline, CDR1 SGHTA and CDR2 FQGNSA. This CDR3 contains 13 residues. V was shortened by 5 bases and J by 7 bases, with 14 bases between the two germline ends. Here the CDR3 reads CASSEAGLVTQYF. The CDR3 nucleotides are TGTGCCAGCAGCGAGGCGGGGCTGGTGACCCAGTACTTC.

This clone was observed a few times. The V and J genes are TRBV7-9 and TRBJ2-7, with 7 bases aligning to TRBD1. The CDR3 is made up of 14 amino acids. The trim removed 5 bases at V and 0 bases at J, leaving 4 bases unmatched. Germline values: CDR1 SEHNR, CDR2 FQNEAQ (reference sequence). The CDR3 is CASSPRDSSYEQYF. The DNA of the CDR3 is TGTGCCAGCAGCCCTCGGGACAGCTCCTACGAGCAGTACTTC.

This chain connects TRBV5-1 to TRBJ2-3; TRBD2 matches 7 bases. Germline CDR1 is SGHRS and CDR2 is YFSETQ. The J segment lost 6 bases and the V segment lost 4 bases, leaving 5 bases of the junction unmatched. The CDR3 has 13 amino acids. The CDR3 DNA sequence: TGCGCCAGCAGCGGGGGGGAGGTGGATACGCAGTATTTT. Residues: CASSGGEVDTQYF. Complete variable domain (other parts from reference TRBV5-1 and TRBJ2-3): KAGVTQTPRYLIKTRGQQVTLSCSPISGHRSVSWYQQTPGQGLQFLFEYFSETQRNKGNFPGRFSGRQFSNSRSEMNVSTLELGDSALYLCASSGGEVDTQYFGPGTRLTVL.

This clone was observed a handful of times. The chain employs TRBV27 and TRBJ1-2; possible D gene TRBD1, 6 bases. Germline CDR1 MNHEY, CDR2 SMNVEV (reference sequence). This CDR3 has 14 amino acids. V shed 3 bases and J shed 4 bases, with 12 bases lying between them. CDR3 sequence: CASSFSEDSYGYTF. The CDR3, as DNA: TGTGCCAGCAGTTTCTCCGAGGACAGCTATGGCTACACCTTC.

J is TRBJ2-5 and V is TRBV5-1; 14 bases map to TRBD2. The CDR3 length is 15 residues. Losses at the gene ends were 3 bases for V and 5 bases for J; bases not matched to a gene: 3. In germline, CDR1 is SGHRS, CDR2 YFSETQ. The CDR3 reads CASSSGLAGEETQYF. The CDR3 region has the DNA TGCGCCAGCAGCTCGGGACTAGCGGGGGAGGAGACCCAGTACTTC.

This chain connects TRBV7-2 to TRBJ2-3; D may be TRBD1 (5 bases). The germline CDR1 and CDR2 sequences are SGHTA and FQGNSA. V dropped 7 bases and J dropped 7 bases, with 15 bases sitting between them. The CDR3 is made up of 13 amino acids. The CDR3 region is CASTQGVANTQYF. In DNA, the CDR3 is TGTGCCAGCACCCAGGGTGTCGCAAATACGCAGTATTTT.

The V gene is TRBV9, the J gene TRBJ2-5; tentatively, D is TRBD1 (5 bases). Germline CDR1 reads SGDLS; CDR2 reads YYNGEE. With 3 bases removed from V and 2 bases from J, the gap between germline ends came to 11 bases. The CDR3 has 14 amino acids. For the CDR3, the DNA is TGTGCCAGCAGCGGCAGGGCCGTTCAAGAGACCCAGTACTTC. The encoded protein is CASSGRAVQETQYF.